This TCR beta chain was identified during a study of blood T cell repertoires in COVID-19. The CDR3 spans 14 residues. CDR1 and CDR2 from the germline V gene are LNHNV and YYDKDF (reference sequence). V shed 6 bases and J shed 5 bases, with 16 bases lying between them. The table came from immunoSEQ multiplex PCR; TCRdb's copy has only in-frame clones and leaves some out. Counted here are 110,000 to 150,000 clones, 84% occurring once; the ten biggest clones make up about 40%. The sequenced sample consisted of peripheral blood. The gene calls are TRBV15 and TRBJ1-1; D ambiguous. The receptor was derived from a human donor in a cohort sampled during active COVID-19. Here the CDR3 DNA reads TGTGCCACCAGTCCACGGAGGATGGGGACTGAAGCTTTCTTT. Amino acid sequence: CATSPRRMGTEAFF.